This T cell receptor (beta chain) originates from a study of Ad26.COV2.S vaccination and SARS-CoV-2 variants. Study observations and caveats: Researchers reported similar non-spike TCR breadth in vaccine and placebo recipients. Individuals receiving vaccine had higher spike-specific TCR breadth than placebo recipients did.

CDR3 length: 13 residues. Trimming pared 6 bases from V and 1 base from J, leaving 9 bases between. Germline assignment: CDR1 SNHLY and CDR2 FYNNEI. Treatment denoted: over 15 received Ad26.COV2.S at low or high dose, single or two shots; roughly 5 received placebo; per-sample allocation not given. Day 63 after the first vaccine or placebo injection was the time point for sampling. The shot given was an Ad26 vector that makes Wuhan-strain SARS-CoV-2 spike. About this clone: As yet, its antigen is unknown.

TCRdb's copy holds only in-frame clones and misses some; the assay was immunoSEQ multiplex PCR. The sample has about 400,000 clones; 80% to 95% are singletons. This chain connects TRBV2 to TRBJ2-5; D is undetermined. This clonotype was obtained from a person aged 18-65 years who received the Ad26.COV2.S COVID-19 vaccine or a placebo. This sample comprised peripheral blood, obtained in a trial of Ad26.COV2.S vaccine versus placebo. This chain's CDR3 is CASRPDLQETQYF. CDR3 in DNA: TGTGCCAGCAGGCCAGACCTCCAAGAGACCCAGTACTTC. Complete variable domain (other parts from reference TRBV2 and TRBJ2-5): EPEVTQTPSHQVTQMGQEVILRCVPISNHLYFYWYRQILGQKVEFLVSFYNNEISEKSEIFDDQFSVERPDGSNFTLKIRSTKLEDSAMYFCASRPDLQETQYFGPGTRLLVL.